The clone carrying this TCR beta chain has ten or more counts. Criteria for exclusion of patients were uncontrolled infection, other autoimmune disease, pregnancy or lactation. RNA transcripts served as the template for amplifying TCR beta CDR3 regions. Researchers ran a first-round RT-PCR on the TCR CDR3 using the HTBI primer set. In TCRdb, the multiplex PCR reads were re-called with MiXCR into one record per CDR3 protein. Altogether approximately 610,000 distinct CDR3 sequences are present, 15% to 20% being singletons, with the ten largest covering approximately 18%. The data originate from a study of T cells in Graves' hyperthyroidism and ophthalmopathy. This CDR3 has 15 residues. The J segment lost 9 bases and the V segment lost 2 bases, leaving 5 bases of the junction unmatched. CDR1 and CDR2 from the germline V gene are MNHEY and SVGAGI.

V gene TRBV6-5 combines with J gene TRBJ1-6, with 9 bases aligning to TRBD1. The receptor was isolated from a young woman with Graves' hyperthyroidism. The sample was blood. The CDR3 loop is CASSYKTGGVSPLHF. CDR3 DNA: TGTGCCAGCAGTTACAAAACAGGGGGCGTTTCACCCCTCCACTTT.